The TCR beta chain under discussion was sequenced for a study of Ad26.COV2.S vaccination and SARS-CoV-2 variants. Study-level information: Ad26.COV2.S, an intramuscular injection, was given once or twice 56 days apart.

Measured with immunoSEQ multiplex PCR; TCRdb has only the in-frame clones, and not every one. The sample includes 400,000 to 450,000 clones, about 90% of them seen just once. Germline V gene data show CDR1 as SGHRS and CDR2 as YFSETQ. The V end lost 6 bases, the J end lost 5 bases, and 8 bases lay between the germline ends. The CDR3 totals 12 residues. As for treatment: some 19 received Ad26.COV2.S at low or high dose, single or two shots; about 5 received placebo; per-sample allocation not given. All samples were drawn on day 63, counting from the first vaccine or placebo injection. The chain has TRBV5-1 and TRBJ2-2; TRBD2 might be the D (6 bases). The clonotype comes from a person aged 18-60 years who received the Ad26.COV2.S COVID-19 vaccine or a placebo. Material: peripheral blood, obtained in a trial of Ad26.COV2.S vaccine versus placebo. The CDR3 is CASNRGTGELFF. The CDR3 DNA is TGCGCCAGCAATCGGGGGACCGGGGAGCTGTTTTTT.